A selection of T cell receptor beta chains follows, all from one sample in a study of post-analysis software for immune sequencing data. TCRdb re-called the PCR reads with MiXCR, one entry per CDR3 protein. This table holds around 250,000 distinct CDR3 sequences, 36% found once. Sequenced material: blood. The receptors here all came from a girl aged 5 to 17 with multiple sclerosis. The CDR3 runs from the conserved cysteine through the conserved F or W.

TRBV5-1	TRBJ2-1	CASSLALDRESFNEQFF
TRBV12-3/TRBV12-4	TRBJ2-2	CASTLGGQANGELFF
TRBV19	TRBJ2-7	CASSKGKGRAYEQYF
TRBV12-3/TRBV12-4	TRBJ1-2	CASSPRRTHGYTF
TRBV6-6	TRBJ2-3	CASRPKSGGSADTRYF
TRBV4-1	TRBJ1-2	CASSQDSGAAHSYGYTF
TRBV2	TRBJ2-1	CASSQGLAGGDEQFF
TRBV28	TRBJ1-5	CATATGTGGSGDQPQHF
TRBV7-8	TRBJ1-6	CASSLGTGNPLHF
TRBV7-9	TRBJ1-1	CASSKNRVEGNTEAFF
TRBV7-2	TRBJ2-2	CASSLAIRGTGELFF
TRBV28	TRBJ1-1	CASSFGEQVAVEAFF
TRBV5-1	TRBJ2-5	CASSEGQGLKETQYF
TRBV27	-	CASSFDRSSYNEQYF
TRBV3-1	TRBJ2-7	CASSQDPRRSEQYF
TRBV5-1	TRBJ2-2	CASSQQGPDTGELFF
TRBV10-3	TRBJ1-1	CAIRGREGTEAFF
TRBV7-8	TRBJ1-5	CASSLLRVGNQPQHF
TRBV5-1	TRBJ2-3	CASSLERGQGLEQYF
TRBV6-1	TRBJ2-3	CASRRAPLTDTQYF
TRBV4-1	TRBJ1-5	CASSQVRTVDQPQHF
TRBV20-1	TRBJ2-5	CSASPSGGVTQYF
TRBV5-5	TRBJ2-7	CASSLRTSGGSPYEQYF
TRBV12-3/TRBV12-4	TRBJ1-6	CASSFGGVNSPLHF
TRBV20-1	TRBJ1-2	CSASIRDSNYGYTF
TRBV7-6	TRBJ1-1	CASRTGVGKSEAFF